These T cell receptor beta chains were read from a single sample in a study of T cell responses to AZD1222 COVID-19 vaccine. The method was immunoSEQ multiplex PCR; TCRdb's version includes in-frame clones alone and lacks a portion of them. This repertoire shows about 130,000 clones, about 90% found once; its top ten account for 7.6%. Source: peripheral blood, taken on day 0 of AZD1222 vaccination. The source of these receptors is an adult in good health. The CDR3 runs from the conserved cysteine through the conserved F or W. A D gene is named only where the DNA matches it firmly. Size tells how often a clone was seen (once, few, many) or the class of an expanded clone, and some rows leave it out.

size,J,V,D,CDR3,DNA
.,TRBJ1-1,TRBV5-1,.,CASSLSRQTEAFF,TGCGCCAGCAGCTTGTCGAGGCAGACTGAAGCTTTCTTT
.,TRBJ1-5,TRBV30,.,CAWSVPGFSNQPQHF,TGTGCCTGGAGTGTACCAGGGTTCAGCAATCAGCCCCAGCATTTT
.,TRBJ2-1,TRBV9,TRBD2,CASSQTSGSSYNEQFF,TGTGCCAGCAGCCAGACTAGCGGAAGCTCCTACAATGAGCAGTTCTTC
.,TRBJ2-1,TRBV7-3,TRBD2,CASPGTSGGKIDNEQFF,TGTGCCAGCCCAGGGACTAGCGGGGGGAAGATAGACAATGAGCAGTTCTTC
.,TRBJ2-7,TRBV6-5,.,CASRYRGGEQYF,TGTGCCAGCAGGTACAGGGGGGGCGAGCAGTACTTC
.,TRBJ2-3,TRBV10-3,TRBD1,CAISVGTATDTQYF,TGTGCCATCAGTGTTGGGACAGCCACAGATACGCAGTATTTT
once,TRBJ2-5,TRBV5-4,TRBD2,CASSKAGGSGETQYF,TGTGCCAGCAGCAAAGCGGGGGGGTCGGGAGAGACCCAGTACTTC
.,TRBJ1-6,TRBV6-2/TRBV6-3,.,CASSYSFGEGFNSPLHF,TGTGCCAGCAGTTACTCTTTCGGGGAGGGTTTCAATTCACCCCTCCACTTT
once,TRBJ1-1,TRBV19,.,CAIRGSTEAFF,TGTGCCATCCGGGGTAGCACTGAAGCTTTCTTT
once,TRBJ1-4,TRBV5-4,TRBD1,CASSGEGTGEKKLFF,TGTGCCAGCAGTGGGGAGGGGACAGGGGAGAAAAAACTGTTTTTT
.,TRBJ2-7,TRBV6-5,.,CASSYSFGAVSYEQYF,TGTGCCAGCAGTTACTCTTTCGGCGCCGTCTCCTACGAGCAGTACTTC
.,TRBJ2-7,TRBV2,TRBD2,CASSRTSGIYEQYF,TGTGCCAGCAGCCGGACTAGCGGGATTTACGAGCAGTACTTC
.,TRBJ2-7,TRBV5-4,TRBD2,CASSPRGSGYSYEQYF,TGTGCCAGCAGCCCTCGAGGTAGCGGGTACTCCTACGAGCAGTACTTC
.,TRBJ2-7,TRBV5-3,TRBD1,CARRGQGYEQYF,TGTGCCAGAAGAGGACAGGGGTACGAGCAGTACTTC